Sequencing of this T cell receptor beta chain was carried out in a study of early T cells in non-severe SARS-CoV-2 infection. Background on the study: The input, bulk RNA from unsorted whole blood, was sequenced, and chains were unpaired. Whole-study results and caveats: Reliance on VDJdb matching favored anti-spike CD8 responses; private and CD4 specificities were missed.

V lost 6 bases and J 4 bases, leaving 11 bases between the germline ends. The germline V gene has CDR1 MNHNY and CDR2 SVGAGI (reference sequence). The CDR3 totals 13 residues. cDNA molecules, individually, were tagged with unique molecular identifiers. A single record per CDR3 protein comes from TCRdb applying MiXCR to the 5' RACE reads. The sample yields tens of thousands of distinct CDR3 sequences, roughly 12% seen once. This clonotype has ten or more counts. Its antigen remains unknown. The sample was whole blood, taken at baseline. This receptor was identified in an adult who was a healthcare worker with PCR-confirmed SARS-CoV-2 infection or an uninfected control (not recorded which). The J gene is TRBJ2-3, the V gene TRBV6-6; D call uncertain. This chain's CDR3 is CASSHPSADTQYF. In DNA, the CDR3 is TGTGCCAGCAGCCACCCTAGTGCAGATACGCAGTATTTT.